These T cell receptor beta chains were read from a single sample in a study of CD8+CD57+ T cells in acquired aplastic anemia. TCRdb re-analysed the reads in MiXCR, keeping a single row per CDR3 protein. Among 150,000 to 200,000 distinct CDR3 sequences listed, about three fifths were seen once. Material for sequencing was sorted CD4+, CD8+, or CD8+CD57+ T cells (not recorded which) from PBMCs. Receptors originate from a human donor in good health. Both conserved end residues are part of each CDR3. Each record gives: V gene, clone size, D gene, CDR3 length, J gene, CDR3 protein, CDR3 DNA. D genes are given only for firm matches. The size field is filled for only some rows; it gives once, few, many or a size class.

TRBV2	-	-	14	TRBJ1-2	CASSDSGTFYGYTF	TGTGCCAGCAGTGATTCGGGGACCTTCTATGGCTACACCTTC
TRBV15	-	TRBD2	20	TRBJ2-1	CATSSLGIAGGRSSYNEQFF	TGTGCCACCAGCAGCTTGGGAATAGCGGGGGGAAGGAGCTCCTACAATGAGCAGTTCTTC
TRBV24-1	-	TRBD1	14	TRBJ2-1	CATQQGAGYNEQFF	TGTGCCACTCAACAGGGGGCTGGCTACAATGAGCAGTTCTTC
TRBV15	-	TRBD2	16	TRBJ2-7	CATSPPARESSYEQYF	TGTGCCACCAGCCCCCCGGCGCGGGAGAGCTCCTACGAGCAGTACTTC
TRBV7-9	few	-	16	TRBJ1-4	CASRPNERTVGEKLFF	TGTGCCAGCAGACCGAACGAAAGGACAGTAGGAGAAAAACTGTTTTTT
TRBV4-1	-	-	15	TRBJ1-1	CASSQDSGMNTEAFF	TGTGCCAGCAGCCAAGATTCAGGTATGAACACTGAAGCTTTCTTT
TRBV9	-	-	12	TRBJ2-7	CASSVGGGAATF	-
TRBV7-2	-	-	13	TRBJ2-5	CASSLAGTETLYF	TGTGCCAGCAGCTTGGCGGGGACAGAGACCCTGTACTTC
TRBV10-3	few	-	14	TRBJ2-7	CAISSDFLSYEQYF	TGTGCCATCAGTTCAGACTTCTTATCCTACGAGCAGTACTTC
TRBV7-2	-	-	14	TRBJ2-3	CASSALPPGDTQYF	TGTGCCAGCAGTGCCCTACCCCCAGGAGATACGCAGTATTTT
TRBV7-8	-	TRBD1	17	TRBJ2-1	CASSPPYRDRDSNEQFF	TGTGCCAGCAGCCCACCATACCGGGACAGAGACAGCAATGAGCAGTTCTTC
TRBV24-1	few	-	13	TRBJ2-1	CATSDGTSNEQFF	TGTGCCACCAGTGATGGGACGAGCAATGAGCAGTTCTTC
TRBV12-3/TRBV12-4	-	-	14	TRBJ1-1	CASSSTQRASEAFF	TGTGCCAGCAGTTCAACGCAGCGGGCCTCTGAAGCTTTCTTT
TRBV6-2/TRBV6-3	many	TRBD2	15	TRBJ2-5	CASSLLAGGPQTQYF	TGTGCCAGCAGTCTCCTAGCGGGAGGGCCACAGACCCAGTACTTC
TRBV4-2	many	-	13	TRBJ2-7	CASSQGERYEQYF	TGTGCCAGCAGCCAAGGGGAACGCTACGAGCAGTACTTC
TRBV5-6	-	-	15	TRBJ2-3	CASSLYAGGTDTQYF	TGTGCCAGCAGCTTGTACGCAGGGGGCACAGATACGCAGTATTTT
TRBV5-1	many	-	14	TRBJ1-5	CASSLEGANQPQHF	TGCGCCAGCAGCTTGGAAGGGGCCAATCAGCCCCAGCATTTT
TRBV24-1	many	-	14	TRBJ1-4	CATSKTGGDGKLFF	TGTGCCACTTCCAAGACCGGGGGGGACGGAAAACTGTTTTTT
TRBV2	-	-	12	TRBJ2-5	CASKEGPETQYF	TGTGCCAGCAAGGAGGGTCCCGAGACCCAGTACTTC
TRBV10-3	-	TRBD1	14	TRBJ1-1	CAIRDRVLNTEAFF	TGTGCCATCAGAGACAGGGTTTTGAACACTGAAGCTTTCTTT
TRBV24-1	few	-	13	TRBJ2-3	CATSDPLTDTQYF	TGTGCCACCAGTGACCCCCTCACAGATACGCAGTATTTT
TRBV20-1	-	-	13	TRBJ1-5	CSATLGSNQPQHF	TGCAGTGCTACTCTCGGAAGCAATCAGCCCCAGCATTTT
TRBV10-3	-	TRBD1	14	TRBJ2-7	CASSIGDRGAEQYF	TGTGCCAGCAGCATAGGGGACAGGGGTGCCGAGCAGTACTTC
TRBV10-3	-	TRBD1	17	TRBJ2-3	CAISVGASGTGTDTQYF	TGTGCCATCAGTGTCGGAGCGTCTGGGACAGGCACAGATACGCAGTATTTT
TRBV5-4	-	-	14	TRBJ1-1	CASSVSLMNTEAFF	TGTGCCAGCAGCGTCAGCTTAATGAACACTGAAGCTTTCTTT
TRBV5-4	-	-	12	TRBJ2-7	CASSFQGKAQYF	TGTGCCAGCAGCTTCCAGGGTAAAGCGCAGTACTTC
TRBV6-1	many	-	16	TRBJ1-5	CASSEYIQVSNQPQHF	TGTGCCAGCAGTGAATATATACAGGTTAGCAATCAGCCCCAGCATTTT
TRBV20-1	-	-	15	TRBJ2-2	CSARDLTGNTGELFF	TGCAGTGCTAGAGATTTGACGGGGAACACCGGGGAGCTGTTTTTT
TRBV5-4	-	-	13	TRBJ1-2	CASSRWGSDGYTF	TGTGCCAGCAGCCGCTGGGGTTCCGATGGCTACACCTTC
TRBV5-6	few	TRBD2	16	TRBJ2-1	CASSLVLRTSGNEQFF	TGTGCCAGCAGCTTGGTGTTGCGGACTAGCGGGAATGAGCAGTTCTTC
TRBV12-3/TRBV12-4	once	TRBD1	14	TRBJ1-4	CASSLGQANEKLFF	TGTGCCAGCAGTTTGGGACAGGCTAATGAAAAACTGTTTTTT